In this sample, the clone carrying this TCR beta chain turned up a few times. There were at least 6 micrograms of total RNA extracted from every sample. This record belongs to a study of blood T cells in healthy people across ages. CDR1 is DFQATT, CDR2 SNEGSKA, per germline (reference sequence). The V gene lost 3 bases and the J gene lost 4 bases, with 18 bases spanning the gap. The CDR3 is 15 residues long. It was with a sample-barcoded 5' primer and a J-beta primer mix that a second PCR of roughly 6 to 12 cycles was run. Template switching added a 12-random-nucleotide identifier to every cDNA molecule. TCRdb itself ran the 5' RACE reads through MiXCR, one entry per CDR3 protein. The repertoire has around 1.1 million distinct CDR3 sequences, more than 30% of them found once; the top ten carry around 12%.

The V call is TRBV20-1, the J call TRBJ1-1, with D possibly being TRBD1 (6 bases). The sequenced material came from blood. This TCR was sampled from a man in his late teens or twenties in good health. DNA for the CDR3: TGCAGTGCTAGGTCGATGATAGAACAGGGCACTGAAGCTTTCTTT. It encodes CSARSMIEQGTEAFF.